The 18 T cell receptor beta chains below all came from one sample that was sequenced in a study of T cells in Graves' hyperthyroidism and ophthalmopathy. There were TCR beta CDR3 regions amplified from RNA transcripts. The HTBI set primed first-round TCR CDR3 RT-PCR. TCRdb analysed the multiplex PCR reads with MiXCR anew, one entry per CDR3 protein. Among 490,000 or so distinct CDR3 sequences, roughly 23% were seen once, and the ten largest hold around 50%. The material sequenced was blood. All receptors come from a woman between 65 and 79 years old with Graves' ophthalmopathy.

The sample holds a few counts of this clonotype. The chain recombines TRBV15 with TRBJ2-1, with D possibly matching TRBD1 (5 bases). Per germline, CDR1 LNHNV and CDR2 YYDKDF (reference sequence). CDR3 length equals 13 residues. Trimming cost V 8 bases and J 7 bases, with 15 bases left between them. The CDR3 sequence: CATSKRQLNEQFF. The CDR3 nucleotides read TGTGCCACCTCTAAACGACAGTTAAATGAGCAGTTCTTC.

At least ten counts were recorded for this clonotype. The genes are TRBV19 and TRBJ2-2; 9 bases agree with TRBD1. This CDR3 is 15 amino acids long. From germline, CDR1 is LNHDA and CDR2 SQIVND (reference sequence). Trimming removed 8 bases from V and 5 bases from J; junction bases left unmatched: 9. The CDR3 here is CASSRGTGRTGELFF. DNA for the CDR3: TGTGCCAGTTCTCGGGGGACAGGGAGAACCGGGGAGCTGTTTTTT.

This clonotype has at least ten counts. The chain joins TRBV12-3 or TRBV12-4 to TRBJ1-1; TRBD1 matches at 7 bases. V was clipped by 6 bases and J by 7 bases; unmatched bases: 11. This CDR3 is 14 amino acids long. In DNA form, the CDR3 reads TGTGCCAGCAGACAGACAGGGAAGAAAGGTGAAGCTTTCTTT. Encoded protein: CASRQTGKKGEAFF.

This clonotype was seen at least ten times. This chain connects TRBV3-1 to TRBJ2-7; D gene unclear. The CDR3 totals 11 residues. Germline V gene sequence: CDR1 LGHDT, CDR2 YNNKEL (reference sequence). Trimming stripped 1 base from V and 5 bases from J, with 3 bases between. The CDR3 DNA is TGTGCCAGCAGCCAAGGAGACGAGCAGTACTTC. Protein sequence: CASSQGDEQYF.

This clonotype appeared once. The rearrangement links TRBV3-1 to TRBJ2-7; 10 bases map to TRBD2. This CDR3 region has 15 residues. J was trimmed by 7 bases and V by 4 bases; bases with no gene match: 10. The germline gives CDR1 LGHDT, CDR2 YNNKEL (reference sequence). The DNA for the CDR3 is TGTGCCAGCAGCCCTCCGTCTAGCGGGAGTGGGGAGCAGTACTTC. Encoded protein: CASSPPSSGSGEQYF.

The genes are TRBV20-1 and TRBJ1-2, with 8 bases that match TRBD1. CDR1 and CDR2 (germline): DFQATT, SNEGSKA (reference sequence). The CDR3 length is 14 residues. J gave up 3 bases and V 2 bases, and 5 bases lay outside the gene matches. CDR3 DNA sequence: TGCAGTGCTAGATCGGACAGGGCTTACTATGGCTACACCTTC. It encodes CSARSDRAYYGYTF.

The CDR3 spells CASSLRASGSTPLYF. CDR3 nucleotide sequence: TGTGCCAGCAGCCTTCGGGCTAGCGGGAGTACTCCCCTGTACTTC. The chain combines TRBV7-9 with TRBJ2-5; 10 positions agree with TRBD2. Germline V gene data show CDR1 as SEHNR and CDR2 as FQNEAQ (reference sequence). V was pared by 5 bases and J by 13 bases, with 16 bases of the junction left unmatched. There are 15 residues in the CDR3. The entire variable domain, with the rest obtained from reference TRBV7-9 and TRBJ2-5, is as follows: DTGVSQNPRHKITKRGQNVTFRCDPISEHNRLYWYRQTLGQGPEFLTYFQNEAQLEKSRLLSDRFSAERPKGSFSTLEIQRTEQGDSAMYLCASSLRASGSTPLYFGPGTRLLVL.

This clonotype was recorded at least ten times. V gene TRBV6-2 or TRBV6-3 combines with J gene TRBJ2-1; the D is unclear. The V and J ends lost 2 bases and 10 bases respectively, with 6 bases between them. CDR3 length: 11 amino acids. Per the germline V gene, CDR1 is MNHEY and CDR2 is SVGEGT. The CDR3 sequence is CASSYKYEQFF. In DNA, the CDR3 is TGTGCCAGCAGTTACAAATACGAGCAGTTCTTC.

The chain employs TRBV5-5 and TRBJ2-7; D gene ambiguous. CDR1 and CDR2 from the germline V gene are SGHKS and YYEKEE (reference sequence). Trimming removed 7 bases from V and 1 base from J, with 15 bases in between. The CDR3 is 14 amino acids. Here the CDR3 DNA reads TGTGCCAGCTCCTTGGCAGCCTTGTCCTACGAGCAGTACTTC. Translated, it gives CASSLAALSYEQYF. Together with reference TRBV5-5 and TRBJ2-7, the CDR3 gives the full variable domain: DAGVTQSPTHLIKTRGQQVTLRCSPISGHKSVSWYQQVLGQGPQFIFQYYEKEERGRGNFPDRFSARQFPNYSSELNVNALLLGDSALYLCASSLAALSYEQYFGPGTRLTVT.

This clonotype was picked up many times. The rearrangement joins TRBV2 to TRBJ2-7, with D uncertain. CDR1 and CDR2 (germline): SNHLY, FYNNEI. The V end lost 4 bases, the J end lost 5 bases, and 9 bases lay between the germline ends. The CDR3 extends over 12 amino acids. The DNA of the CDR3 is TGTGCCAGCAGTGGTGGCGCTAACGAGCAGTACTTC. It encodes CASSGGANEQYF.

This clonotype was seen only once. The V and J genes are TRBV3-1 and TRBJ2-7; 7 bases align to TRBD2. The CDR3 length is 17 residues. V shed 1 base and J 0 bases; nucleotides not matched to a gene: 9. CDR1 is LGHDT, CDR2 YNNKEL, per germline (reference sequence). CDR3 sequence (DNA): TGTGCCAGCAGCCAAGCTAAACGGGCTAGCGGCTCCTACGAGCAGTACTTC. It specifies CASSQAKRASGSYEQYF.

This sequence joins TRBV20-1 and TRBJ1-6, with a tentative D call TRBD1 (6 bases). The CDR3 is made up of 13 amino acids. V was cut by 3 bases and J by 7 bases, with 10 bases left in between. The germline V gene has CDR1 DFQATT and CDR2 SNEGSKA (reference sequence). CDR3 sequence reads: CSASRQGNSPLHF. CDR3 in DNA: TGCAGTGCTAGTCGGCAGGGGAATTCACCCCTCCACTTT.

Many counts were recorded for this clonotype. The rearrangement joins TRBV6-2 or TRBV6-3 to TRBJ2-7, with 8 bases identical to TRBD2. Germline trimming cut 7 bases from V and 0 bases from J; bases unmatched to any gene: 8. Germline V gene data show CDR1 as MNHEY and CDR2 as SVGEGT. This CDR3 contains 15 residues. The CDR3 DNA is TGTGCCAGCAAGATCAGCGGGAGTTCCTCCTACGAGCAGTACTTC. This sequence encodes CASKISGSSSYEQYF.

This clonotype has ten or more counts. This rearrangement joins TRBV2 to TRBJ2-3, with D uncertain. The V and J ends lost 1 base and 8 bases respectively, with 7 bases between them. This CDR3 region has 12 residues. Germline values: CDR1 SNHLY, CDR2 FYNNEI. The CDR3 DNA follows: TGTGCCAGCAGTGAAGGGGTGTCTACGCAGTATTTT. Translation gives CASSEGVSTQYF.

Ten or more counts support this clonotype. V is TRBV20-1 and J is TRBJ2-1; 13 positions match TRBD2. Germline V lookup: CDR1 DFQATT, CDR2 SNEGSKA (reference sequence). Trimming at V came to 3 bases and at J to 1 base, leaving 6 bases not matched to a gene. This CDR3 contains 17 residues. The CDR3 DNA reads as TGCAGTGCTAGTACTAGCGGGAGGGTTTTTTCCTACAATGAGCAGTTCTTC. This sequence encodes CSASTSGRVFSYNEQFF.

The chain carries TRBV11-1 and TRBJ2-3; 8 bases map to TRBD2. Unmatched junction bases numbered 17, after V lost 5 bases and J lost 7 bases. The CDR3 sequence is 17 residues long. Germline V gene sequence: CDR1 SGHAT, CDR2 FQDESV (reference sequence). The CDR3 DNA reads as TGTGCCAGCAGCGAGACTAGCGCAACCGTCCCAGGAAATACGCAGTATTTT. Encoded protein: CASSETSATVPGNTQYF.

J is TRBJ2-5 and V is TRBV29-1; the D gene is possibly TRBD2 (6 bases). CDR1 and CDR2 from the germline V gene are SQVTM and ANQGSEA. With 1 base removed from V and 7 bases from J, the gap between germline ends came to 13 bases. CDR3 length equals 13 residues. The CDR3 spells CSVEVGGLGTQYF. As DNA, the CDR3 is TGCAGCGTTGAAGTCGGAGGGTTGGGGACCCAGTACTTC.

This clonotype was picked up many times. The rearrangement links TRBV2 to TRBJ1-2, with no clear D. The V and J ends lost 3 bases and 5 bases respectively, with 13 bases between them. Germline assignment: CDR1 SNHLY and CDR2 FYNNEI. The CDR3 consists of 14 residues. The CDR3 is CASSDLRSSYGYTF. CDR3 nucleotide sequence: TGTGCCAGCAGTGACCTCCGGTCCTCATATGGCTACACCTTC.